Each of the 20 T cell receptor beta chains below was sequenced from the same sample in a study of CD8 T cells in Susac syndrome. The RNA input was roughly 0.45 to 1 ug, and it was reverse transcribed with random hexamers. In TCRdb, the immunoSEQ multiplex PCR reads were re-called with MiXCR into one record per CDR3 protein. This sample has over 150,000 distinct CDR3 sequences, with about 96% found just once. Sequencing input: CD4+ T cells from PBMCs. The receptors come from a human donor with Susac syndrome.

V usage is TRBV19 and J usage is TRBJ2-5; D is perhaps TRBD1 (6 bases). Per germline, CDR1 LNHDA and CDR2 SQIVND (reference sequence). CDR3 length: 16 residues. V was pared by 5 bases and J by 4 bases, with 20 bases between. The CDR3 region has the DNA TGTGCCAGTAGTCGCGCCGGACAGCGCGGACGAGAGACCCAGTACTTC. Its translation is CASSRAGQRGRETQYF.

The chain carries TRBV18 and TRBJ1-1; the match to TRBD1 covers 7 bases. V dropped 3 bases and J dropped 4; count of bases not matched to a gene: 14. In germline, CDR1 is KGHSH, CDR2 LQKENI. The CDR3 contains 17 residues. The CDR3 nucleotides read TGTGCCAGCTCACCCCTCCGACAGGGCGCGGGAACCACTGAAGCTTTCTTT. It codes for CASSPLRQGAGTTEAFF.

This chain connects TRBV5-1 to TRBJ2-7, with 15 positions matching TRBD2. The CDR3 is 17 residues long. The V segment lost 5 bases and the J segment 0 bases; nucleotides outside the gene matches: 6. Germline assignment: CDR1 SGHRS and CDR2 YFSETQ. CDR3 bases: TGCGCCAGCAGACCGGGACTAGCGGGAGGAGTCTCCTACGAGCAGTACTTC. It specifies CASRPGLAGGVSYEQYF.

V is TRBV12-3 or TRBV12-4 and J is TRBJ1-1, with a weak D call TRBD1 (5 bases). Trimming pared 6 bases from V and 8 bases from J, leaving 25 bases between. The CDR3 spans 16 residues. DNA for the CDR3: TGTGCCAGCAGACTATCGGGGGGGAGGGCAGCAGGGGAAGCTTTCTTT. Amino acids: CASRLSGGRAAGEAFF.

This chain joins TRBV20-1 and TRBJ2-5, with D possibly TRBD1 on 6 matching bases. CDR3 length: 14 residues. Trimming stripped 1 base from V and 9 bases from J, with 18 bases between. Per the germline V gene, CDR1 is DFQATT and CDR2 is SNEGSKA (reference sequence). CDR3 bases: TGCAGTGCTAGAGCAGGGGCGGCCGGGTTGGCCCAGTACTTC. Its translation is CSARAGAAGLAQYF.

Details on this clonotype: Its ends do not fully match the called genes, so a read error is possible. The genes are TRBV24-1 and TRBJ1-5; 11 bases line up with TRBD1. Per germline, CDR1 KGHDR and CDR2 SFDVKD. The CDR3 loop spans 15 amino acids. This CDR3 is CATSDRTGGKQPQHF. For the CDR3, the DNA is TGTGCCACCAGTGACCGGACAGGGGGCAAGCAGCCCCAGCATTTT.

Only one count was recorded for this clonotype. The V and J genes are TRBV28 and TRBJ2-7; weak D call: TRBD1 (5 bases). Trimming stripped 6 bases from V and 6 bases from J, with 12 bases between. The CDR3 contains 12 residues. From germline, CDR1 is MDHEN and CDR2 SYDVKM. DNA for the CDR3: TGTGCCAGCAGCTCAGGGTTTATCGAGCAGTACTTC. It encodes CASSSGFIEQYF.

As DNA, the CDR3 is TGTGCCAGTAGGCCGACAGGAGGCTCCTACGAGCAGTACTTC. Protein sequence: CASRPTGGSYEQYF. The rearrangement links TRBV19 to TRBJ2-7, with D tentatively TRBD1 (6 bases). The CDR3 has 14 amino acids. Germline CDR1 and CDR2: LNHDA and SQIVND (reference sequence). Trimming stripped 6 bases from V and 0 bases from J, with 12 bases between. The complete variable domain, with remaining parts taken from reference TRBV19 and TRBJ2-7, reads DGGITQSPKYLFRKEGQNVTLSCEQNLNHDAMYWYRQDPGQGLRLIYYSQIVNDFQKGDIAEGYSVSREKKESFPLTVTSAQKNPTAFYLCASRPTGGSYEQYFGPGTRLTVT.

The CDR3 region has the DNA TGCAGCACCGCAGCGGACCCTGCAAGGAATGAGCAGTTCTTC. Amino acid sequence: CSTAADPARNEQFF. The chain is built from TRBV29-1 and TRBJ2-1; a possible D gene is TRBD2 (5 bases). The CDR3 is 14 amino acids. In germline, CDR1 is SQVTM, CDR2 ANQGSEA. V lost 8 bases to trimming and J lost 7 bases, with 21 bases between them.

CDR3: CSASSELGSPLHF. The CDR3 DNA follows: TGCAGTGCTAGTTCAGAATTGGGTTCACCCCTCCACTTT. The chain uses TRBV20-1 and TRBJ1-6; no firm D call. V was trimmed by 3 bases and J by 9 bases, leaving 12 bases between them. This CDR3 has 13 amino acids. The V gene's germline CDR1 is DFQATT and CDR2 SNEGSKA (reference sequence).

This chain uses TRBV2 with TRBJ2-5; a possible D gene is TRBD1 (5 bases). Germline loops: CDR1 SNHLY, CDR2 FYNNEI. V was pared by 6 bases and J by 5 bases, with 16 bases between. The length of the CDR3 is 14 residues. The CDR3 DNA follows: TGTGCCAGCAGCTGGACAAGGAATGCGGAGACCCAGTACTTC. Its translation is CASSWTRNAETQYF.

The chain is built from TRBV19 and TRBJ2-1; 9 bases match TRBD2. The CDR3 has 16 residues. CDR1 LNHDA and CDR2 SQIVND come from the germline V gene (reference sequence). V lost 7 bases and J lost 1; bases outside the gene matches: 8. For the CDR3, the DNA is TGTGCCAGTACCGCGAGGCTAGCGGGATCCTACAATGAGCAGTTCTTC. Translating gives CASTARLAGSYNEQFF.

The chain uses TRBV9 and TRBJ1-2; the D gene is possibly TRBD1 (5 bases). CDR1 is SGDLS, CDR2 YYNGEE, per germline. Deletions cut 4 bases from V and 8 bases from J, with 12 bases between. The CDR3 loop spans 12 amino acids. The CDR3 DNA reads TGTGCCAGCAGCCCGTCTGGGGGAGGCTACACCTTC. Encoded protein: CASSPSGGGYTF.

The table lists this clonotype with a count of one. This chain links TRBV28 with TRBJ1-5, with D perhaps matching TRBD1 (6 bases). The CDR3 is 17 amino acids. Germline assignment: CDR1 MDHEN and CDR2 SYDVKM. The V end lost 7 bases, the J end lost 5 bases, and 24 bases lay between the germline ends. This CDR3 reads CASNQNRWGAAYQPQHF. In DNA form, the CDR3 reads TGTGCCAGCAATCAAAACCGTTGGGGGGCTGCCTATCAGCCCCAGCATTTT.

The V call is TRBV2, the J call TRBJ2-3; 10 bases map to TRBD1. The germline V gene has CDR1 SNHLY and CDR2 FYNNEI. There are 14 residues in the CDR3. V lost 6 bases, J lost 4 bases, and 4 bases stayed unmatched. This CDR3 reads CASRAGQGSDTQYF. The CDR3 nucleotides read TGTGCCAGCAGAGCGGGACAGGGGTCAGATACGCAGTATTTT.

The chain links TRBV5-4 to TRBJ2-5, with 8 bases lining up with TRBD1. CDR1 SGHNT and CDR2 YYREEE come from the germline V gene (reference sequence). The CDR3 extends over 14 amino acids. The V and J ends lost 4 bases and 4 bases, in that order; junction bases with no gene match: 6. DNA of the CDR3: TGTGCCAGCAGCCATTCAGGGGGCGGAGAGACCCAGTACTTC. Translated: CASSHSGGGETQYF. Full variable domain (remainder filled in from reference TRBV5-4 and TRBJ2-5): ETGVTQSPTHLIKTRGQQVTLRCSSQSGHNTVSWYQQALGQGPQFIFQYYREEENGRGNFPPRFSGLQFPNYSSELNVNALELDDSALYLCASSHSGGGETQYFGPGTRLLVL.

The rearrangement uses TRBV29-1 and TRBJ2-5; D ambiguous. Looked up from germline, CDR1 is SQVTM and CDR2 is ANQGSEA. The CDR3 has 13 amino acids. With 4 bases removed from V and 5 bases from J, the gap between germline ends came to 14 bases. In DNA form, the CDR3 reads TGCAGCGTTGTTCTGGGATTGGCGGAGACCCAGTACTTC. Its translation is CSVVLGLAETQYF.

CDR3 in DNA: TGTGCCAGCAGCGCGCTTCCGGGACAGGAGGAGTTCTTC. This gives the protein CASSALPGQEEFF. This rearrangement joins TRBV9 to TRBJ2-1, with TRBD1 matching over 8 bases. V gave up 3 bases and J gave up 14 bases; unmatched junction bases: 10. The CDR3 consists of 13 residues. Germline CDR1 SGDLS, CDR2 YYNGEE.

V usage is TRBV15 and J usage is TRBJ1-6; the D is unclear. The CDR3 runs 13 residues. CDR1 LNHNV and CDR2 YYDKDF come from the germline V gene (reference sequence). V was trimmed by 0 bases and J by 6 bases, leaving 3 bases between them. Written as DNA, the CDR3 is TGTGCCACCAGCAGAGATTTTAATTCACCCCTCCACTTT. Its translation is CATSRDFNSPLHF.

V is TRBV2 and J is TRBJ1-5; D is uncertain. The CDR3 spans 12 residues. CDR1 SNHLY and CDR2 FYNNEI come from the germline V gene. V lost 3 bases and J 7 bases, leaving 7 bases between the germline ends. The CDR3 bases are TGTGCCAGCAGTGACACCCGCCAGCCCCAGCATTTT. Encoded protein: CASSDTRQPQHF.